This TCR beta chain was sequenced during a study of blood T cell repertoires in COVID-19. Data came from immunoSEQ multiplex PCR; TCRdb stores just in-frame clones and leaves some out. The sample yields 85,000 to 100,000 clones, more than 75% seen once. Trimming removed 1 base from V and 2 bases from J, with 11 bases in between. The CDR3 covers 15 residues. Germline CDR1 reads SGHTA; CDR2 reads FQGNSA. This clonotype originated in a human donor in a cohort sampled during active COVID-19. The chain couples TRBV7-2 to TRBJ1-1; tentative D call: TRBD1 (6 bases). Material for sequencing was peripheral blood. For the CDR3, the DNA is TGTGCCAGCAGCTTAGAGGGGGGGGCAAACACTGAAGCTTTCTTT. It encodes CASSLEGGANTEAFF.